The entry below describes one T cell receptor (beta chain). What it recognizes is unknown. CDR1 and CDR2 from the germline V gene are SGHRS and YFSETQ. V lost 0 bases to trimming and J lost 6 bases; unmatched junction nucleotides: 2. This CDR3 has 14 residues. This specimen comes from a study of shared clonotypes between healthy human individuals. Study-level points and caveats: Clonotypes which were not shared had lower generation probabilities than clonotypes that all four donors shared.

Generated by immunoSEQ multiplex PCR, the TCRdb table keeps only in-frame clones and is missing some. The table has approximately 2.5 million clones, over 85% seen once. The material sequenced was naive CD4+ T cells from PBMCs. Subset defined: CD45RA+ positively selected. The receptor's source is a man between 18 and 35 years old in good health. Some clones in this sample may be carry-over from other donors' samples. V usage is TRBV5-1 and J usage is TRBJ2-7, with 11 bases fitting TRBD1. The chain's CDR3 is CASSLGTGGFEQYF. CDR3 bases: TGCGCCAGCAGCTTGGGGACAGGGGGCTTCGAGCAGTACTTC.